The 3 T cell receptor beta chains given below trace back to one sample, sequenced in a study of T-cell reconstitution after alpha-beta-depleted transplantation in children. Unique molecular identifiers were incorporated into the prepared TCRbeta library. In TCRdb, the PCR reads were re-called with MiXCR into one record per CDR3 protein. Of around 410,000 distinct CDR3 sequences in the sample, about 11% were seen once. The material sequenced was PBMCs from the stem cell graft donor, taken from the stem cell graft. The receptors here all came from a human donor who donated a stem cell graft to a child with acute myeloid leukemia.

This clonotype showed up just a few times. This sequence joins TRBV29-1 and TRBJ2-1; no definite D call. V gave up 5 bases and J gave up 7 bases, with 6 bases separating them. The CDR3 loop spans 10 amino acids. The V gene's germline CDR1 is SQVTM and CDR2 ANQGSEA. CDR3 nucleotide sequence: TGCAGCGTTATCATGAATGAGCAGTTCTTC. It is translated as CSVIMNEQFF.

This clonotype came up a few times. The V gene is TRBV7-3, the J gene TRBJ2-7; D is undetermined. CDR3 length: 19 residues. V lost 1 base to trimming and J lost 3 bases, with 25 bases between them. From germline, CDR1 is SGHTA and CDR2 FQGTGA. This CDR3 is CASSLIGQSQNHRHYEQYV. The CDR3 DNA is TGTGCCAGCAGCTTAATAGGGCAGTCCCAGAATCACAGACACTACGAGCAGTACGTC.

This clonotype was counted a few times. The V call is TRBV18, the J call TRBJ2-7; D possibly matches TRBD1 or TRBD2 (5 bases each). Trimming stripped 0 bases from V and 2 bases from J, with 8 bases between. This CDR3 is 14 amino acids long. Germline CDR1 and CDR2: KGHSH and LQKENI. CDR3 region: CASSPPGRPYEQYV. For the CDR3, the DNA is TGTGCCAGCTCACCACCGGGACGGCCCTACGAGCAGTACGTC.